The 30 T cell receptor beta chains below were found in one sample sequenced in a study of cytomegalovirus exposure and HLA in healthy donors. Primers: 60 Vbeta forward and 13 Jbeta reverse. Using immunoSEQ multiplex PCR, the repertoire was profiled, and TCRdb retains in-frame clones only, with some absent. The table records 83,000 or so clones, around 79% of them present only once. The source material was PBMCs. The source is a woman in her thirties or forties in good health and CMV-seropositive.

The rearrangement uses TRBV19 and TRBJ2-3; possible D gene TRBD1, 5 bases. The CDR3 runs to 14 residues. Trimming removed 7 bases from V and 2 bases from J, with 13 bases in between. The germline gives CDR1 LNHDA, CDR2 SQIVND (reference sequence). In nucleotides, the CDR3 is TGTGCCAGTATAGGCAGGGCGGTCACAGATACGCAGTATTTT. It specifies CASIGRAVTDTQYF.

A word on this clone: The identical CDR3 is also encoded by other nucleotide sequences in the sample. This sequence joins TRBV27 and TRBJ2-1, with 8 bases lining up with TRBD1. Trimming removed 6 bases from V and 3 bases from J; junction bases left unmatched: 4. Germline CDR1 MNHEY, CDR2 SMNVEV (reference sequence). This CDR3 contains 14 residues. CDR3 DNA: TGTGCCAGCAGCCTGACAGGGGTCTACAATGAGCAGTTCTTC. It yields the protein CASSLTGVYNEQFF.

This chain links TRBV7-2 with TRBJ2-1; D unresolved. Germline assignment: CDR1 SGHTA and CDR2 FQGNSA. The CDR3 extends over 14 amino acids. V lost 5 bases and J lost 0, with 8 bases in between. The CDR3 reads CASSRDISYNEQFF. For the CDR3, the DNA is TGTGCCAGCAGCCGAGACATCTCCTACAATGAGCAGTTCTTC.

The genes are TRBV21-1 and TRBJ2-3; the table's TRBD2 call for D was not verified on the DNA. TRBV21-1 is noted as a pseudogene. CDR3 length: 21 amino acids. This CDR3 is CASSKGRGLAGPSASTDTQYF. In nucleotides, the CDR3 is TGTGCCAGCAGCAAAGGTCGGGGACTAGCGGGGCCTTCAGCTAGCACAGATACGCAGTATTTT.

The rearrangement uses TRBV11-3 and TRBJ2-7, with 9 nucleotides matching TRBD1. With 1 base clipped from V and 7 bases from J, the junction kept 5 bases outside the gene matches. Per the germline V gene, CDR1 is SGHNT and CDR2 is YENEEA. The CDR3 covers 14 residues. This CDR3 reads CASSLGGDREEQYF. The CDR3 DNA sequence: TGTGCCAGCAGCTTAGGCGGGGACAGGGAAGAGCAGTACTTC.

This chain uses TRBV7-9 with TRBJ2-7, with 8 bases lining up with TRBD1. The J segment lost 6 bases and the V segment lost 6 bases, leaving 4 bases of the junction unmatched. CDR3 length equals 12 residues. Germline V lookup: CDR1 SEHNR, CDR2 FQNEAQ (reference sequence). The CDR3 protein is CASSSTGGEQYF. The DNA for the CDR3 is TGTGCCAGCAGTTCCACAGGGGGCGAGCAGTACTTC.

The J gene is TRBJ2-7, the V gene TRBV7-9; 9 bases agree with TRBD1. V lost 5 bases, J lost 3 bases, and 2 bases stayed unmatched. This CDR3 has 13 amino acids. CDR1 SEHNR and CDR2 FQNEAQ come from the germline V gene (reference sequence). The chain's CDR3 is CASSRGQGYEQYF. CDR3 DNA sequence: TGTGCCAGCAGCCGGGGACAGGGCTACGAGCAGTACTTC.

V is TRBV6-1 and J is TRBJ1-2; the match to TRBD1 covers 7 bases. The CDR3 consists of 15 residues. CDR1 MNHNS and CDR2 SASEGT come from the germline V gene. V dropped 4 bases and J dropped 4; count of bases not matched to a gene: 9. CDR3 bases: TGTGCCAGCAGTGCCGGGACAGATTATCGCTATGGCTACACCTTC. Translation: CASSAGTDYRYGYTF.

This rearrangement joins TRBV4-1 to TRBJ2-2; the match to TRBD1 covers 11 bases. The V gene end was trimmed by 3 bases and the J gene end by 4 bases; junction bases not matched to a gene: 4. The CDR3 extends over 16 amino acids. CDR1 and CDR2 (germline): MGHRA, YSYEKL. The CDR3 here is CASSQAGTGGTGELFF. The CDR3 DNA is TGCGCCAGCAGCCAGGCCGGGACAGGGGGCACCGGGGAGCTGTTTTTT.

This clone has just a few counts. The chain employs TRBV9 and TRBJ1-2; possibly TRBD1 for D (6 bases). Trimming took 3 bases from V and 1 from J, leaving 13 bases between them. CDR1 is SGDLS, CDR2 YYNGEE, per germline. CDR3 length: 15 amino acids. CDR3 sequence: CASSANQGRNYGYTF. The CDR3 coding sequence is TGTGCCAGCAGCGCAAACCAGGGGCGTAACTATGGCTACACCTTC.

This chain joins TRBV5-6 and TRBJ2-5, with no clear D. The last part of the DNA fits TRBJ2-7 better; the J call may be wrong. Germline-derived CDR1 and CDR2 are SGHDT and YYEEEE. The CDR3 runs to 14 residues. CDR3 loop: CASGPAPLRDEQYF. The CDR3 region has the DNA TGTGCCAGCGGGCCGGCCCCCCTCCGAGACGAGCAGTACTTC.

The rearrangement uses TRBV29-1 and TRBJ2-5; a weak D match, TRBD1 (5 bases). Germline V lookup: CDR1 SQVTM, CDR2 ANQGSEA. This CDR3 has 13 residues. V lost 3 bases to trimming and J lost 4 bases, with 12 bases between them. In DNA, the CDR3 is TGCAGCGTTGAGGGTGGGGCTGGAGAGACCCAGTACTTC. Translation: CSVEGGAGETQYF.

The chain links TRBV5-1 to TRBJ2-3; no clear D. Germline CDR1 is SGHRS and CDR2 is YFSETQ. The CDR3 length is 11 residues. Trimming shortened V by 6 bases and J by 2 bases, and 4 bases separated the two germline ends. This chain's CDR3 is CASTYTDTQYF. Here the CDR3 DNA reads TGCGCCAGCACCTACACAGATACGCAGTATTTT.

The chain joins TRBV29-1 to TRBJ1-2; D perhaps matches TRBD1 (5 bases). Looked up from germline, CDR1 is SQVTM and CDR2 is ANQGSEA. Trimming stripped 3 bases from V and 3 bases from J, with 17 bases between. CDR3 size: 15 residues. CDR3 coding DNA: TGCAGCGTTGAGCCCACCAGGGCCTCGGACTATGGCTACACCTTC. This sequence encodes CSVEPTRASDYGYTF. Full variable domain (missing parts from reference TRBV29-1 and TRBJ1-2): SAVISQKPSRDICQRGTSLTIQCQVDSQVTMMFWYRQQPGQSLTLIATANQGSEATYESGFVIDKFPISRPNLTFSTLTVSNMSPEDSSIYLCSVEPTRASDYGYTFGSGTRLTVV.

V and J are TRBV27 and TRBJ1-2; D is ambiguous. V was pared by 4 bases and J by 1 base, with 4 bases between. The CDR3 is 12 residues long. Germline CDR1 and CDR2: MNHEY and SMNVEV (reference sequence). This CDR3 is CASSSDNYGYTF. CDR3 sequence (DNA): TGTGCCAGCAGTTCAGATAACTATGGCTACACCTTC.

The chain employs TRBV10-3 and TRBJ1-1; D remains ambiguous. CDR3 size: 15 residues. Germline CDR1 and CDR2: ENHRY and SYGVKD. Trimming pared 2 bases from V and 4 bases from J, leaving 14 bases between. As DNA, the CDR3 is TGTGCCATCAGTGAGGCGGGAGGTTGTCCCACTGAAGCTTTCTTT. As protein: CAISEAGGCPTEAFF.

This chain connects TRBV6-1 to TRBJ2-5; TRBD2 matches at 16 bases. There are 15 residues in the CDR3. The junction had 3 bases not matched to a gene; V was cut back by 5 bases and J by 6 bases. CDR1 and CDR2 from the germline V gene are MNHNS and SASEGT. CDR3 sequence (DNA): TGTGCCAGCAGTCCGGGACTAGCGGGAGGGAAGACCCAGTACTTC. Translation: CASSPGLAGGKTQYF.

The CDR3 spells CASSRDSSSYNEQFF. In DNA, the CDR3 is TGTGCCAGCAGCAGGGACTCGAGCTCCTACAATGAGCAGTTCTTC. This chain joins TRBV7-2 and TRBJ2-1; perhaps TRBD2 as D (6 bases). V was cut by 5 bases and J by 0 bases, with 11 bases left in between. In germline, CDR1 is SGHTA, CDR2 FQGNSA. There are 15 residues in the CDR3.

This clone came up a few times. The chain carries TRBV28 and TRBJ2-1; tentative D call: TRBD2 (5 bases). V was shortened by 3 bases and J by 2 bases, with 14 bases between the two germline ends. Germline V lookup: CDR1 MDHEN, CDR2 SYDVKM. The CDR3 is 16 residues long. The CDR3 nucleotides read TGTGCCAGCAGTTTTCCCTCCGTGAGGGCCTACAATGAGCAGTTCTTC. Amino acid sequence: CASSFPSVRAYNEQFF. The whole variable domain, remainder taken from reference TRBV28 and TRBJ2-1, is DVKVTQSSRYLVKRTGEKVFLECVQDMDHENMFWYRQDPGLGLRLIYFSYDVKMKEKGDIPEGYSVSREKKERFSLILESASTNQTSMYLCASSFPSVRAYNEQFFGPGTRLTVL.

This CDR3 is CSVEDQGATNEKLFF. The CDR3 region has the DNA TGCAGCGTTGAAGATCAAGGGGCAACTAATGAAAAACTGTTTTTT. V usage is TRBV29-1 and J usage is TRBJ1-4; D may be TRBD1 (5 bases). CDR1 SQVTM and CDR2 ANQGSEA come from the germline V gene. The CDR3 runs to 15 residues. Trimming stripped 0 bases from V and 0 bases from J, with 8 bases between.

The chain combines TRBV7-2 with TRBJ2-3; a weak D match, TRBD1 (6 bases). Germline CDR1 reads SGHTA; CDR2 reads FQGNSA. V was pared by 1 base and J by 0 bases, with 20 bases between. The CDR3 length is 19 residues. The CDR3: CASSLDSRWDNPSTDTQYF. CDR3 DNA sequence: TGTGCCAGCAGCTTAGACTCCCGTTGGGACAACCCTAGCACAGATACGCAGTATTTT. Full variable domain (rest looked up from reference TRBV7-2 and TRBJ2-3): GAGVSQSPSNKVTEKGKDVELRCDPISGHTALYWYRQSLGQGLEFLIYFQGNSAPDKSGLPSDRFSAERTGGSVSTLTIQRTQQEDSAVYLCASSLDSRWDNPSTDTQYFGPGTRLTVL.

The chain recombines TRBV30 with TRBJ1-1, with TRBD1 matching over 7 bases. The ends lost 6 bases at V and 0 bases at J; junction bases unmatched: 7. Germline assignment: CDR1 GTSNPN and CDR2 SVGIG (reference sequence). The length of the CDR3 is 14 residues. The CDR3 here is CACRDRHLNTEAFF. DNA for the CDR3: TGTGCCTGCCGGGACAGACACTTGAACACTGAAGCTTTCTTT.

This chain connects TRBV28 to TRBJ2-7; no clear D. Trimming cost V 7 bases and J 3 bases, with 16 bases left between them. The length of the CDR3 is 14 residues. CDR1 and CDR2 from the germline V gene are MDHEN and SYDVKM. Here the CDR3 reads CASTEETWRYEQYF. CDR3 nucleotide sequence: TGTGCCAGCACCGAGGAGACCTGGCGCTACGAGCAGTACTTC.

This clone was seen only a few times. The genes are TRBV6-1 and TRBJ1-1; D gene uncertain. In germline, CDR1 is MNHNS, CDR2 SASEGT. The CDR3 totals 13 residues. The V gene lost 2 bases and the J gene lost 1 base, with 5 bases spanning the gap. The CDR3 DNA reads TGTGCCAGCAGTGAACAGGAGAACACTGAAGCTTTCTTT. It translates to CASSEQENTEAFF.

The rearrangement uses TRBV11-2 and TRBJ2-3, with 9 bases lining up with TRBD2. CDR3 length equals 16 residues. Germline V gene sequence: CDR1 SGHAT, CDR2 FQNNGV. The V and J ends lost 5 bases and 0 bases, in that order; junction bases with no gene match: 6. CDR3 protein: CASSARLAVSTDTQYF. CDR3 nucleotide sequence: TGTGCCAGCAGCGCCAGACTAGCGGTGAGCACAGATACGCAGTATTTT.

This chain joins TRBV6-5 and TRBJ1-3; no clear D. The CDR3 is made up of 16 amino acids. CDR1 is MNHEY and CDR2 is SVGAGI in the germline V gene. Trimming left V 2 bases short and J 0 bases short, with 11 bases between. The CDR3 DNA follows: TGTGCCAGCAGTTACGGAGTGTTCGGCTCTGGAAACACCATATATTTT. This codes for CASSYGVFGSGNTIYF.

This clone appeared a few times. The chain joins TRBV5-1 to TRBJ1-4; 7 positions match TRBD1. The CDR3 contains 14 residues. J gave up 7 bases and V 4 bases, and 7 bases lay outside the gene matches. Per germline, CDR1 SGHRS and CDR2 YFSETQ. CDR3 DNA: TGCGCCAGCAGCCTAGGGGGCGTAAGTGAAAAACTGTTTTTT. It translates to CASSLGGVSEKLFF.

V is TRBV29-1 and J is TRBJ1-2; possible D gene TRBD1, 6 bases. Trimming stripped 1 base from V and 7 bases from J, with 10 bases between. Germline values: CDR1 SQVTM, CDR2 ANQGSEA. The CDR3 has 12 amino acids. Written as DNA, the CDR3 is TGCAGCGTTGAAGGGGAAGGGGGTGGCTACACCTTC. As protein: CSVEGEGGGYTF.

This sequence joins TRBV19 and TRBJ2-5, with 10 positions matching TRBD2. The CDR3 spans 16 residues. Trimming at V came to 1 base and at J to 5 bases, leaving 7 bases not matched to a gene. CDR1 is LNHDA and CDR2 is SQIVND in the germline V gene (reference sequence). The CDR3 region has the DNA TGTGCCAGTAGTATAGCCGGAGCGGGAGGGCAGGAGACCCAGTACTTC. It yields the protein CASSIAGAGGQETQYF.

This clone has only one observation. V is TRBV5-5 and J is TRBJ2-7; 12 nucleotides match TRBD2. Unmatched junction bases numbered 9, after V lost 4 bases and J lost 1 base. Germline CDR1 reads SGHKS; CDR2 reads YYEKEE (reference sequence). The CDR3 has 17 amino acids. The CDR3 DNA reads TGTGCCAGCAGCCCAACTCCGACTAGCGGGAGTTCCTACGAGCAGTACTTC. Encoded protein: CASSPTPTSGSSYEQYF.